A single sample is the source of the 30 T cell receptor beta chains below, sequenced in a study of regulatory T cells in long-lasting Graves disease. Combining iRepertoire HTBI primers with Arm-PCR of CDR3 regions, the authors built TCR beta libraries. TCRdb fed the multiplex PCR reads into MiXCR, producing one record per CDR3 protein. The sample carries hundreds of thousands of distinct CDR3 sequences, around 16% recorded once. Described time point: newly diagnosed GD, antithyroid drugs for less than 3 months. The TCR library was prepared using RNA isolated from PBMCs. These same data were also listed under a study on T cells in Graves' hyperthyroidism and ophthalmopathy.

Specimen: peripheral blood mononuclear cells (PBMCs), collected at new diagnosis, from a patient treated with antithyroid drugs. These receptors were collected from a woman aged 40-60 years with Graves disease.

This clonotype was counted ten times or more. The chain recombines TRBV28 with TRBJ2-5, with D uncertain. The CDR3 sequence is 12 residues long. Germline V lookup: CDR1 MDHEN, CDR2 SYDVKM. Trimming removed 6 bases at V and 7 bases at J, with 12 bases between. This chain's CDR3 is CASRNYDGTQYF. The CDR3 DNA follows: TGTGCCAGCAGAAACTACGACGGGACCCAGTACTTC.

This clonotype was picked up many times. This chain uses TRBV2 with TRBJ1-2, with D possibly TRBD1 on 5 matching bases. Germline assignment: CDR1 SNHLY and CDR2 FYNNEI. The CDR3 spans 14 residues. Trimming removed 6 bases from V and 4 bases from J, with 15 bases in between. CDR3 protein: CASRGEGLGYGYTF. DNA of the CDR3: TGTGCCAGCAGGGGGGAGGGGTTGGGCTATGGCTACACCTTC.

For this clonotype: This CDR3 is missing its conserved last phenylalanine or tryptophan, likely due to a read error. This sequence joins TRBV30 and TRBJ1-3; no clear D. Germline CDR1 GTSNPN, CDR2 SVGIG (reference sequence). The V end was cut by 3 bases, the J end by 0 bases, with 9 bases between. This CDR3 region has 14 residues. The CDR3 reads CAWRGRASGNTIYL. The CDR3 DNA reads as TGTGCCTGGAGGGGCCGAGCCTCTGGAAACACCATATATCTT.

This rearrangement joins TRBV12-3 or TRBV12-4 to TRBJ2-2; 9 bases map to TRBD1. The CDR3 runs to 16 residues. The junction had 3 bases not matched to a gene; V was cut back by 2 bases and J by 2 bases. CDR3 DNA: TGTGCCAGCAGTTTACCGGGACAGGGAAACACCGGGGAGCTGTTTTTT. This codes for CASSLPGQGNTGELFF.

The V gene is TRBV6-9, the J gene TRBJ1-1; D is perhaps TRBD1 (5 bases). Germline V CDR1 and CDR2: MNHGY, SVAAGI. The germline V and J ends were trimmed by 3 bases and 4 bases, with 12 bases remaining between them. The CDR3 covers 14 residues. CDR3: CASSYIGGSTEAFF. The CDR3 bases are TGTGCCAGCAGTTACATTGGGGGATCCACTGAAGCTTTCTTT.

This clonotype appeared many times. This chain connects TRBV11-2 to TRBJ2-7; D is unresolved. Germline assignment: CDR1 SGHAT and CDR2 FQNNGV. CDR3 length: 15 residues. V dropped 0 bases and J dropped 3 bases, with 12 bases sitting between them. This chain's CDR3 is CASSLESTSYYEQYF. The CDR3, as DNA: TGTGCCAGCAGCTTAGAATCGACCAGTTACTACGAGCAGTACTTC.

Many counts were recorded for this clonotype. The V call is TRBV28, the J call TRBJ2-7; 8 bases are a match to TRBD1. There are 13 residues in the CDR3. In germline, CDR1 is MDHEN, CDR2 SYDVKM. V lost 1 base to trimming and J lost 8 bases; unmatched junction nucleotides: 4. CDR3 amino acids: CASSLLNRGKQYF. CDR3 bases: TGTGCCAGCAGTTTATTGAACAGGGGGAAGCAGTACTTC. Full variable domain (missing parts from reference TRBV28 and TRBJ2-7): DVKVTQSSRYLVKRTGEKVFLECVQDMDHENMFWYRQDPGLGLRLIYFSYDVKMKEKGDIPEGYSVSREKKERFSLILESASTNQTSMYLCASSLLNRGKQYFGPGTRLTVT.

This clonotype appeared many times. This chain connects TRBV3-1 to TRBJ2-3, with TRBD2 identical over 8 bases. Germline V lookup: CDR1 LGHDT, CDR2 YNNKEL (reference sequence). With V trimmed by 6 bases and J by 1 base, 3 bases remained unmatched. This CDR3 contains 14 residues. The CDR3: CASRKAGGTDTQYF. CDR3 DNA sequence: TGTGCCAGCAGAAAAGCGGGGGGCACAGATACGCAGTATTTT.

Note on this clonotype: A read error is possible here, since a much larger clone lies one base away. The CDR3 bases are TGTGCCAGCGGTTACGAAGGGTCCGGGACAGGGGGCACTGAAGCTTTCTTT. Encoded protein: CASGYEGSGTGGTEAFF. The chain couples TRBV6-9 to TRBJ1-1; TRBD1 aligns across 11 bases. Germline CDR1 and CDR2: MNHGY and SVAAGI. The CDR3 runs 17 residues.

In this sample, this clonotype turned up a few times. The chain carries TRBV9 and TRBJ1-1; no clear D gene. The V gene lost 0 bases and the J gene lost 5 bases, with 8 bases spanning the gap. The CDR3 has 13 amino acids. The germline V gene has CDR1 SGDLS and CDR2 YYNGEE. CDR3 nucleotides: TGTGCCAGCAGCGTAGCTATAAAGACTGAAGCTTTCTTT. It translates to CASSVAIKTEAFF.

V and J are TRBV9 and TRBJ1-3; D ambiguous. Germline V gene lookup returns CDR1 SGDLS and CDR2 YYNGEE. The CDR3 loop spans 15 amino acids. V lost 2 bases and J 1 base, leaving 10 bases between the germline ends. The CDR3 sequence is CASSVSISSGNTIYF. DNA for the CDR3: TGTGCCAGCAGCGTTTCCATCTCGTCTGGAAACACCATATATTTT.

CDR3 sequence (DNA): TGTGCCAGCAGTTTATGGGGATTTAGCGGGGCGGGGAATGAGCAGTTCTTC. This sequence encodes CASSLWGFSGAGNEQFF. The rearrangement joins TRBV27 to TRBJ2-1, with 8 positions matching TRBD2. The V gene end was trimmed by 1 base and the J gene end by 7 bases; junction bases not matched to a gene: 12. Germline CDR1 reads MNHEY; CDR2 reads SMNVEV (reference sequence). The CDR3 has 17 amino acids.

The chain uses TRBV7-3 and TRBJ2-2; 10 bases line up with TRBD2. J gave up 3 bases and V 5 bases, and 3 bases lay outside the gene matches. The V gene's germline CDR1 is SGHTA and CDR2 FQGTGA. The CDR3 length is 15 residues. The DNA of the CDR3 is TGTGCCAGCAGCATACTAGCGGGGTACACCGGGGAGCTGTTTTTT. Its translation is CASSILAGYTGELFF.

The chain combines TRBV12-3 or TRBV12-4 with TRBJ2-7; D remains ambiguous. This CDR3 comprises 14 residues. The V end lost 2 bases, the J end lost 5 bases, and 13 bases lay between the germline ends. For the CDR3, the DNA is TGTGCCAGCAGTTTAAGACGGGCTGTAAACGAGCAGTACTTC. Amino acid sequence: CASSLRRAVNEQYF.

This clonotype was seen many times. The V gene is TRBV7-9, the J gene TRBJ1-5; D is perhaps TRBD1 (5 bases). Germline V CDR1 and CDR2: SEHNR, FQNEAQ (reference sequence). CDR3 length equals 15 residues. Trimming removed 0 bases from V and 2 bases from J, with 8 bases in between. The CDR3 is CASSLAGTGNQPQHF. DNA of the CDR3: TGTGCCAGCAGCTTAGCTGGGACGGGCAATCAGCCCCAGCATTTT.

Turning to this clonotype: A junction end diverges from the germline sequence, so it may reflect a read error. The CDR3 DNA reads TGCGCCAGCAGCCAAGAAGTGTGGGGTTTGAAAGGCTACACCTTC. Translating it yields CASSQEVWGLKGYTF. V gene TRBV11-2 combines with J gene TRBJ1-2; no clear D. The germline CDR1 and CDR2 sequences are SGHAT and FQNNGV. This CDR3 spans 15 amino acids.

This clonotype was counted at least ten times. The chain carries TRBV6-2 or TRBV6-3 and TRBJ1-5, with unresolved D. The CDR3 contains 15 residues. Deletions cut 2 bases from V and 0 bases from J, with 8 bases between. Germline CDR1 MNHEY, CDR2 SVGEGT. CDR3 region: CASSYLQVSNQPQHF. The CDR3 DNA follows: TGTGCCAGCAGTTACCTCCAGGTTAGCAATCAGCCCCAGCATTTT.

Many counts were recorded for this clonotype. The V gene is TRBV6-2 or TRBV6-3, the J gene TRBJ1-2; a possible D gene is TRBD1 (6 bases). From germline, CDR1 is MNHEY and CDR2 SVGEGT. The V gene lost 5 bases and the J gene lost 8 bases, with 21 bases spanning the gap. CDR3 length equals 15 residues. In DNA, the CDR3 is TGTGCCAGCAGTGCCCTCGGAGGGGGGGCGCAGGGCTACACCTTC. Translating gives CASSALGGGAQGYTF.

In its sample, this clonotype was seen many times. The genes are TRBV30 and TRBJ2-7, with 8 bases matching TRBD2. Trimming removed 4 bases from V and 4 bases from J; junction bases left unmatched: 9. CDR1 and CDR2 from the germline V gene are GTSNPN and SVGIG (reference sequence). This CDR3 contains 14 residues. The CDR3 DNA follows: TGTGCCTGGAACGGGGGGGGCACGTTTTACGAGCAGTACTTC. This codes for CAWNGGGTFYEQYF. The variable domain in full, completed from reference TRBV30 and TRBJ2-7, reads SQTIHQWPATLVQPVGSPLSLECTVEGTSNPNLYWYRQAAGRGLQLLFYSVGIGQISSEVPQNLSASRPQDRQFILSSKKLLLSDSGFYLCAWNGGGTFYEQYFGPGTRLTVT.

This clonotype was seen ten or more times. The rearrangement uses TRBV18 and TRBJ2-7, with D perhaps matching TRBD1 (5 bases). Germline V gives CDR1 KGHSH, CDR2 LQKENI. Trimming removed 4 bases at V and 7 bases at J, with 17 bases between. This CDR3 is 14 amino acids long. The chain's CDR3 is CASSHTDTAGEQYF. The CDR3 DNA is TGTGCCAGCTCACACACGGACACAGCTGGGGAGCAGTACTTC. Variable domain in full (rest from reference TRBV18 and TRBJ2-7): NAGVMQNPRHLVRRRGQEARLRCSPMKGHSHVYWYRQLPEEGLKFMVYLQKENIIDESGMPKERFSAEFPKEGPSILRIQQVVRGDSAAYFCASSHTDTAGEQYFGPGTRLTVT.

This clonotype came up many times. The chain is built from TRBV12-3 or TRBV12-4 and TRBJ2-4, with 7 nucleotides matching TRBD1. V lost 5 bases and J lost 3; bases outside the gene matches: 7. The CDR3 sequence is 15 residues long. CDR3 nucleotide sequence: TGTGCCAGCAGTGGACAGGTGTTAGGCAAAAACATTCAGTACTTC. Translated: CASSGQVLGKNIQYF.

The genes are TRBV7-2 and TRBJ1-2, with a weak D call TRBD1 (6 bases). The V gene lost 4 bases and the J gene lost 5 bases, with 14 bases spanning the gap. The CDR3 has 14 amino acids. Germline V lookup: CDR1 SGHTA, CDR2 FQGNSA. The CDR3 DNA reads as TGTGCCAGCAGCTATTTAACAGGGAGTTATGGCTACACCTTC. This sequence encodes CASSYLTGSYGYTF.

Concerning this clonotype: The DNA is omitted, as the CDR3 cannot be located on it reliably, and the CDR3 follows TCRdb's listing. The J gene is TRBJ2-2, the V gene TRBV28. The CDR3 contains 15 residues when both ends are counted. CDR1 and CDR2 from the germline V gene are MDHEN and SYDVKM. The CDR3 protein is CASSFPVWWPGSCFF.

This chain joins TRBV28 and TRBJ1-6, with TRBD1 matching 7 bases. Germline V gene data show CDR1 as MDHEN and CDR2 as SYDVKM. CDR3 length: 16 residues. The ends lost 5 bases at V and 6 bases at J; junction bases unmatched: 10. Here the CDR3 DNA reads TGTGCCAGCAGTATAAAAACCGGGACAGTTAATTCACCCCTCCACTTT. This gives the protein CASSIKTGTVNSPLHF.

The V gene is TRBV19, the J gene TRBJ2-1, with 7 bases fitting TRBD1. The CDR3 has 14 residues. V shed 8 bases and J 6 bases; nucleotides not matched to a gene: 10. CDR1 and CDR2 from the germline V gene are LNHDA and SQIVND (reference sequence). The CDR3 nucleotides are TGTGCCAGTCACCGGGACAGTGGTGGCAATGAGCAGTTCTTC. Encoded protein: CASHRDSGGNEQFF.

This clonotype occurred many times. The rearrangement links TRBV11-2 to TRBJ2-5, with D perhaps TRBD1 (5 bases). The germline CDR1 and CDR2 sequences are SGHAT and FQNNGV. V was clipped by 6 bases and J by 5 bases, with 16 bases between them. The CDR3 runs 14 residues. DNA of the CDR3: TGTGCCAGCAGTTCAAGACAGATCGGGGAGACCCAGTACTTC. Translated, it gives CASSSRQIGETQYF.

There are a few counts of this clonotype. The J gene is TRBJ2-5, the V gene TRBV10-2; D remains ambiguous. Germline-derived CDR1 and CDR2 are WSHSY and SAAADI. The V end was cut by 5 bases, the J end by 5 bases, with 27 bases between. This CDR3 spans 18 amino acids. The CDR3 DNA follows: TGCGCCAGCAGTACGGTATCGGCTACGGACGGCGGCCGGGAGACCCAGTACTTC. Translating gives CASSTVSATDGGRETQYF.

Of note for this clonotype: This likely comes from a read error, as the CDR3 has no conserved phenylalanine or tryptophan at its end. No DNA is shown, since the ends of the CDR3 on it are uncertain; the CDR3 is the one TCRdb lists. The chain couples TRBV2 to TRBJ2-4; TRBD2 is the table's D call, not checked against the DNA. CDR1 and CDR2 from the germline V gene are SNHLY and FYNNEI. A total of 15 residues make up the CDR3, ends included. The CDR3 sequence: CASTFTSSSVQYFGP.

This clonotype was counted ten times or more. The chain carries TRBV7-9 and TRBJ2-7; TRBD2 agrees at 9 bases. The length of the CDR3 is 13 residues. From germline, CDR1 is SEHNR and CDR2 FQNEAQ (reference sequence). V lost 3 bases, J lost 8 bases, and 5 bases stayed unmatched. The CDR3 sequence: CASSFVAGAQQYF. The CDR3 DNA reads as TGTGCCAGCAGCTTCGTAGCGGGGGCGCAGCAGTACTTC.

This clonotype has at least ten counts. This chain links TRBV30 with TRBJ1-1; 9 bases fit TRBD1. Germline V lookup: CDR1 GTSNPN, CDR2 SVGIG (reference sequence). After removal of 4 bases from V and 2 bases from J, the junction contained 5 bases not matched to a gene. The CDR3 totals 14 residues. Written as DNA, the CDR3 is TGTGCCTGGACCTCGGGACAGGGCAACACTGAAGCTTTCTTT. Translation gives CAWTSGQGNTEAFF.